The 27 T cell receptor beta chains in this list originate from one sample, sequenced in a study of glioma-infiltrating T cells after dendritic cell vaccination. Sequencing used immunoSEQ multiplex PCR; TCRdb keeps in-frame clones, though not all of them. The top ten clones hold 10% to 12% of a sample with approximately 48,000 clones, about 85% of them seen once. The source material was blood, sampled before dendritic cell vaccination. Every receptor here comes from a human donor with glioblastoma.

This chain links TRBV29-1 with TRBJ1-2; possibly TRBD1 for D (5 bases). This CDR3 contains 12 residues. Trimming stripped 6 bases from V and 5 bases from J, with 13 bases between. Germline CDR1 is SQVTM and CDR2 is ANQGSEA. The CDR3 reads CSVPTTAYGYTF. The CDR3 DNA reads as TGCAGCGTGCCGACGACAGCGTATGGCTACACCTTC.

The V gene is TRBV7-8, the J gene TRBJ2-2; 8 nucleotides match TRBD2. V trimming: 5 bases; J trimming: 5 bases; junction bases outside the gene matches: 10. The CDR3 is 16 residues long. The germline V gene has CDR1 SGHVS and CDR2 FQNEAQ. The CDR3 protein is CASSHSGTGGTGELFF. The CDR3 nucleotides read TGTGCCAGCAGCCATTCCGGGACGGGGGGGACCGGGGAGCTGTTTTTT.

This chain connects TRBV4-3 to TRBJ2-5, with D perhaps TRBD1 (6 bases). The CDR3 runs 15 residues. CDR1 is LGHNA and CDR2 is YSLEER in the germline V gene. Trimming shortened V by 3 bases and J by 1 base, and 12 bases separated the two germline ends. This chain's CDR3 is CASSHNLGGQETQYF. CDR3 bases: TGCGCCAGCAGCCATAACCTAGGGGGCCAAGAGACCCAGTACTTC.

This chain's CDR3 is CASSENLGRAGGELFF. DNA of the CDR3: TGCGCCAGCAGTGAAAACCTCGGGAGGGCGGGCGGGGAGCTGTTTTTT. V and J are TRBV10-2 and TRBJ2-2; 8 bases line up with TRBD2. Germline V gene lookup returns CDR1 WSHSY and CDR2 SAAADI. CDR3 size: 16 residues. Trimming removed 3 bases from V and 7 bases from J; junction bases left unmatched: 10.

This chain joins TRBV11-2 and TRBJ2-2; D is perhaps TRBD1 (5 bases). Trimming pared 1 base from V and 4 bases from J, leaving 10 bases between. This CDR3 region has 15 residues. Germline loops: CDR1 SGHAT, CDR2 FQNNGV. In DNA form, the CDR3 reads TGTGCCAGCAGCTTAGGCGGACACCTCACCGGGGAGCTGTTTTTT. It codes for CASSLGGHLTGELFF.

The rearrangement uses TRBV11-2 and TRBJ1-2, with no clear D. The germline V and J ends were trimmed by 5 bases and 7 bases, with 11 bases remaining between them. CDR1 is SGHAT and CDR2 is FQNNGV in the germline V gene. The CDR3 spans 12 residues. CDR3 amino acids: CASSPPGLGYTF. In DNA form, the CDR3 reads TGTGCCAGCAGCCCGCCTGGACTTGGCTACACCTTC. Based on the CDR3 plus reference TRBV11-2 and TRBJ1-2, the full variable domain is EAGVAQSPRYKIIEKRQSVAFWCNPISGHATLYWYQQILGQGPKLLIQFQNNGVVDDSQLPKDRFSAERLKGVDSTLKIQPAKLEDSAVYLCASSPPGLGYTFGSGTRLTVV.

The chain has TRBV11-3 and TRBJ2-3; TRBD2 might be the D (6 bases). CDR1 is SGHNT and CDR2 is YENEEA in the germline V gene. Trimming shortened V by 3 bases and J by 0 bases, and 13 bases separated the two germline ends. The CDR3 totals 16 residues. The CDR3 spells CASSLSGPSSTDTQYF. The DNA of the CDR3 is TGTGCCAGCAGCTTGAGCGGGCCTTCTAGCACAGATACGCAGTATTTT.

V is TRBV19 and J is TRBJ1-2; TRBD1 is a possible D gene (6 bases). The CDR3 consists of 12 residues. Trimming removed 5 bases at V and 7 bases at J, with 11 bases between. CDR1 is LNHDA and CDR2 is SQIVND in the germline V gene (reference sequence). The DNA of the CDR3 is TGTGCCAGTAGTCCCAACAGGGCTGGCTACACCTTC. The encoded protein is CASSPNRAGYTF.

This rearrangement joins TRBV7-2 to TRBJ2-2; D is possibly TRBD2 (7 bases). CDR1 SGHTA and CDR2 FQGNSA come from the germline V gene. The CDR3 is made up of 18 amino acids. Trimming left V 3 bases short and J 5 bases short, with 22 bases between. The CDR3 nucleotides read TGTGCCAGCAGCTTTAAGGGTGGTGGGGGGGGCTGGACCGGGGAGCTGTTTTTT. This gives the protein CASSFKGGGGGWTGELFF.

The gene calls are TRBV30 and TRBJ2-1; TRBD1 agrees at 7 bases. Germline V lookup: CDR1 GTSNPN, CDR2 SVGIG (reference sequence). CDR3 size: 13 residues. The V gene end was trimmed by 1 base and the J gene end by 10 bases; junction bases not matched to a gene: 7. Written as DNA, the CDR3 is TGTGCCTGGAGTGGCCACAGGGGACAGGAGCAGTTCTTC. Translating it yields CAWSGHRGQEQFF. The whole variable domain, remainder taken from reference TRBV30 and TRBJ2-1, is SQTIHQWPATLVQPVGSPLSLECTVEGTSNPNLYWYRQAAGRGLQLLFYSVGIGQISSEVPQNLSASRPQDRQFILSSKKLLLSDSGFYLCAWSGHRGQEQFFGPGTRLTVL.

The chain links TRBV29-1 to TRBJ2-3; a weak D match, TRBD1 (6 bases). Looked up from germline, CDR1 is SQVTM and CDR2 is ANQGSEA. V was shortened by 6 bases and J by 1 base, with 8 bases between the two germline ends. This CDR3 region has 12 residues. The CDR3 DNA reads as TGCAGCGTAGCAGGGGGCACAGATACGCAGTATTTT. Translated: CSVAGGTDTQYF.

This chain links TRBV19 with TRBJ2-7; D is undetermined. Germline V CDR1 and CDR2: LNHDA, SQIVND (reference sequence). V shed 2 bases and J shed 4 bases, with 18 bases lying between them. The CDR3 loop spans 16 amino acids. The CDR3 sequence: CASSISLSTITYEQYF. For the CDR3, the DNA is TGTGCCAGTAGTATATCTTTGTCCACGATTACATACGAGCAGTACTTC. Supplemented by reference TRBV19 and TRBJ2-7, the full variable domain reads DGGITQSPKYLFRKEGQNVTLSCEQNLNHDAMYWYRQDPGQGLRLIYYSQIVNDFQKGDIAEGYSVSREKKESFPLTVTSAQKNPTAFYLCASSISLSTITYEQYFGPGTRLTVT.

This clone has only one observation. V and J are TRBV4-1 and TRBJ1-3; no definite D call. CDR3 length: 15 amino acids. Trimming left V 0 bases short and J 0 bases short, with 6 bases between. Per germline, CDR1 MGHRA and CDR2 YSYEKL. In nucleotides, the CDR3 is TGCGCCAGCAGCCAAGATATGAGCTCTGGAAACACCATATATTTT. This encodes CASSQDMSSGNTIYF.

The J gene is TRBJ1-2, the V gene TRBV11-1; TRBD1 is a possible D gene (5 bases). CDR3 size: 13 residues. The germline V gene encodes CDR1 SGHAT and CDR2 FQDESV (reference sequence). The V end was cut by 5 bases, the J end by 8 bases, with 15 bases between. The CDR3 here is CASSPDRSVGYTF. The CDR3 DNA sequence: TGTGCCAGCAGCCCTGACAGATCCGTGGGCTACACCTTC.

CDR3 nucleotide sequence: TGCGCCAGCAGCTCTCCACTGGGGGGAGACACTGAAGCTTTCTTT. It codes for CASSSPLGGDTEAFF. The rearrangement links TRBV5-1 to TRBJ1-1; possible D gene TRBD1, 5 bases. CDR3 length: 15 residues. Germline CDR1 reads SGHRS; CDR2 reads YFSETQ. Trimming shortened V by 3 bases and J by 3 bases, and 15 bases separated the two germline ends.

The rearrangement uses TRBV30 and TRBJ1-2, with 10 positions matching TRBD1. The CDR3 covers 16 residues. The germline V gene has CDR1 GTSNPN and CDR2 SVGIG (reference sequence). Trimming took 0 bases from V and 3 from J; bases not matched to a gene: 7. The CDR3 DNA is TGTGCCTGGAGTGTACCCTGGGGACAGGGGCACTATGGCTACACCTTC. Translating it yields CAWSVPWGQGHYGYTF.

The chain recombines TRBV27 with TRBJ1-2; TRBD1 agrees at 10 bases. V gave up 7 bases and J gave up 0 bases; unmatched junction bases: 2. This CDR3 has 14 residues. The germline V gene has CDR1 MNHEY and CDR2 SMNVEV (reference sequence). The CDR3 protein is CASKTGGTNYGYTF. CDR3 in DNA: TGTGCCAGCAAGACAGGGGGCACTAACTATGGCTACACCTTC.

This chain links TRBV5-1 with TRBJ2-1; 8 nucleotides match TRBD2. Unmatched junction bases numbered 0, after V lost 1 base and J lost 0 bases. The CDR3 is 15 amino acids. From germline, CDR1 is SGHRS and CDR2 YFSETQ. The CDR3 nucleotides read TGCGCCAGCAGCTTGAGCGGGAGCTCCTACAATGAGCAGTTCTTC. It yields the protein CASSLSGSSYNEQFF.

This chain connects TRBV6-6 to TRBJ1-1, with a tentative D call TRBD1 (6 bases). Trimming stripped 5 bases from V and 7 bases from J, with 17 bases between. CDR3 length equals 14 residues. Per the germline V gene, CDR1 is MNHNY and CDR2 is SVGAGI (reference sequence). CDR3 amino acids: CASSLSGRGGEAFF. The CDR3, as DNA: TGTGCCAGCAGTCTCTCCGGAAGGGGGGGTGAAGCTTTCTTT.

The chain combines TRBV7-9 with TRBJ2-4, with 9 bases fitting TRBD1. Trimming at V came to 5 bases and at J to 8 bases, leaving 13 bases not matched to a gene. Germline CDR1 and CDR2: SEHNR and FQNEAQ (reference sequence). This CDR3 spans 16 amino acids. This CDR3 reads CASSILRQTGGDIQYF. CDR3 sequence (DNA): TGTGCCAGCAGCATACTCCGCCAGACAGGGGGAGACATTCAGTACTTC.

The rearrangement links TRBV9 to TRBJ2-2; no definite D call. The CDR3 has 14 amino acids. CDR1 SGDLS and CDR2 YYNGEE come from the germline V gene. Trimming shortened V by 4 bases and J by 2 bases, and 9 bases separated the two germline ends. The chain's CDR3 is CASSYTTNTGELFF. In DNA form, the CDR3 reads TGTGCCAGCAGCTACACCACCAACACCGGGGAGCTGTTTTTT.

CDR3 region: CASSLVAGFPYNEQFF. In DNA form, the CDR3 reads TGTGCCAGCAGCTTAGTGGCAGGATTCCCCTACAATGAGCAGTTCTTC. The rearrangement links TRBV11-2 to TRBJ2-1; no definite D call. V gave up 1 base and J gave up 2 bases, with 12 bases separating them. CDR3 length: 16 residues. The germline V gene encodes CDR1 SGHAT and CDR2 FQNNGV.

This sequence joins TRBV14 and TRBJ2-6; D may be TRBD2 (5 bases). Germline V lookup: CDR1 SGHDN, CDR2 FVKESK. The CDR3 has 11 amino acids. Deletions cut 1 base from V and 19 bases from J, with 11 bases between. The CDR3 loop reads CASSQVSPSTF. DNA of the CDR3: TGTGCCAGCAGCCAAGTAAGCCCTAGCACTTTC.

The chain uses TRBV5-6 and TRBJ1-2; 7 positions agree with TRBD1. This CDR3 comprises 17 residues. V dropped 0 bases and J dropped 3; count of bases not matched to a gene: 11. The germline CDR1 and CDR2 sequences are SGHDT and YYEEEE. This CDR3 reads CASSLDRGRTMDYGYTF. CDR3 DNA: TGTGCCAGCAGCTTGGACAGGGGAAGGACTATGGACTATGGCTACACCTTC.

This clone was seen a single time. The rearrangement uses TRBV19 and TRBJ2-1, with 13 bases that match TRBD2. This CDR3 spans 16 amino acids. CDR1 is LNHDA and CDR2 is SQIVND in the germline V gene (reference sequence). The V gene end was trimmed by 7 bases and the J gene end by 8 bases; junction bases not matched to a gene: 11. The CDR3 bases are TGTGCCAGTAATTCTATTAGGACTAGCGGGAGCCATGAGCAGTTCTTC. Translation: CASNSIRTSGSHEQFF.

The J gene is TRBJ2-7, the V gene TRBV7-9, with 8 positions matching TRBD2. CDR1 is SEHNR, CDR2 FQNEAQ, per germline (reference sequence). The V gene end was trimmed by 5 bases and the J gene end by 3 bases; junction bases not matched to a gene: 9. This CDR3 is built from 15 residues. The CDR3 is CASSPASGGSYEQYF. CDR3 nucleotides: TGTGCCAGCAGCCCCGCCAGCGGGGGTAGCTACGAGCAGTACTTC. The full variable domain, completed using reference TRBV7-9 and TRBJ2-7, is DTGVSQNPRHKITKRGQNVTFRCDPISEHNRLYWYRQTLGQGPEFLTYFQNEAQLEKSRLLSDRFSAERPKGSFSTLEIQRTEQGDSAMYLCASSPASGGSYEQYFGPGTRLTVT.

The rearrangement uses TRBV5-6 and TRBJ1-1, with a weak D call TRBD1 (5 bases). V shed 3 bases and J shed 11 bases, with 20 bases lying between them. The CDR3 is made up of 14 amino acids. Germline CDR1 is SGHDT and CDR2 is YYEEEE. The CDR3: CASSSKGTQAWAFF. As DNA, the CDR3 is TGTGCCAGCAGCTCCAAGGGGACTCAAGCCTGGGCTTTCTTT.